These 14 T cell receptor beta chains originate from one sample sequenced in a study of shared clonotypes between healthy human individuals. Cells designated naive CD8 were CD45RO-negative and were positively selected for CCR7, with terminally differentiated effector memory CD45RA+ cells excluded. This table comes from immunoSEQ multiplex PCR, and its TCRdb copy is limited to in-frame clones, with some not included. The sample carries over 800,000 clones, 85% to 95% recorded once. Input material: naive CD8+ T cells sorted from blood. The receptor source for this set is a man aged 25-45 years in good health.

The rearrangement uses TRBV29-1 and TRBJ1-1; TRBD1 is a possible D gene (5 bases). Per the germline V gene, CDR1 is SQVTM and CDR2 is ANQGSEA. The CDR3 is 14 amino acids. The ends were cut back, 6 bases at V and 11 bases at J, with 25 bases in the middle. This CDR3 is CSVPNLGTSGRAFF. Here the CDR3 DNA reads TGCAGCGTCCCCAACCTAGGGACTTCAGGAAGGGCTTTCTTT.

The gene calls are TRBV7-9 and TRBJ1-2; tentative D call: TRBD1 (6 bases). CDR1 and CDR2 (germline): SEHNR, FQNEAQ (reference sequence). This CDR3 is 17 amino acids long. Trimming left V 0 bases short and J 5 bases short, with 19 bases between. For the CDR3, the DNA is TGTGCCAGCAGCTTAGCGCGGGGGCAAGGCCCGCTTTATGGCTACACCTTC. Its translation: CASSLARGQGPLYGYTF.

The genes are TRBV7-9 and TRBJ2-1; D uncertain. Germline loops: CDR1 SEHNR, CDR2 FQNEAQ (reference sequence). Between the trimmed V and J ends, which lost 6 bases and 8 bases, there was a span of 20 bases. The length of the CDR3 is 15 residues. In DNA, the CDR3 is TGTGCCAGCAGTCAAACCGGACCCCTAAGGGATGAGCAGTTCTTC. It translates to CASSQTGPLRDEQFF.

V gene TRBV6-5 combines with J gene TRBJ2-1, with TRBD1 matching over 7 bases. Germline-derived CDR1 and CDR2 are MNHEY and SVGAGI. The CDR3 extends over 15 amino acids. With 7 bases clipped from V and 5 bases from J, the junction kept 11 bases outside the gene matches. Here the CDR3 reads CASTLTGTDNNEQFF. CDR3 nucleotides: TGTGCCAGCACGCTAACCGGGACAGACAACAATGAGCAGTTCTTC.

The chain employs TRBV7-8 and TRBJ2-7; 7 bases are shared with TRBD2. V was clipped by 4 bases and J by 0 bases; unmatched bases: 9. The CDR3 runs 16 residues. Germline V gives CDR1 SGHVS, CDR2 FQNEAQ. In nucleotides, the CDR3 is TGTGCCAGCAGCTCCTTACTAGCGCCAAGCTCCTACGAGCAGTACTTC. Protein sequence: CASSSLLAPSSYEQYF. Full variable domain (missing parts from reference TRBV7-8 and TRBJ2-7): GAGVSQSPRYKVAKRGQDVALRCDPISGHVSLFWYQQALGQGPEFLTYFQNEAQLDKSGLPSDRFFAERPEGSVSTLKIQRTQQEDSAVYLCASSSLLAPSSYEQYFGPGTRLTVT.

The CDR3 is CATLISAGGLYNEQFF. CDR3 coding DNA: TGTGCCACCCTAATTTCTGCGGGAGGGTTATACAATGAGCAGTTCTTC. The rearrangement links TRBV19 to TRBJ2-1, with 9 bases lining up with TRBD2. The CDR3 runs to 16 residues. Per germline, CDR1 LNHDA and CDR2 SQIVND (reference sequence). V gave up 10 bases and J gave up 4 bases; unmatched junction bases: 14.

The chain recombines TRBV5-1 with TRBJ2-7, with D maybe TRBD2 (5 bases). The V gene's germline CDR1 is SGHRS and CDR2 YFSETQ. V lost 0 bases and J lost 3, with 13 bases in between. This CDR3 is built from 15 residues. The CDR3 DNA reads TGCGCCAGCAGCTTGGTGGTCGGGATCAACTACGAGCAGTACTTC. As protein: CASSLVVGINYEQYF.

This chain links TRBV7-8 with TRBJ2-1; D unresolved. Trimming pared 6 bases from V and 9 bases from J, leaving 9 bases between. The CDR3 runs 11 residues. The germline V gene has CDR1 SGHVS and CDR2 FQNEAQ. CDR3 sequence (DNA): TGTGCCAGCAGTACCCCAACTGAGCAGTTCTTC. It translates to CASSTPTEQFF.

The rearrangement uses TRBV9 and TRBJ2-2, with D possibly TRBD1 on 6 matching bases. CDR3 length equals 15 residues. V shed 3 bases and J shed 0 bases, with 9 bases lying between them. Germline lookup yields CDR1 SGDLS and CDR2 YYNGEE. This chain's CDR3 is CASSEGTTNTGELFF. CDR3 in DNA: TGTGCCAGCAGCGAGGGGACAACGAACACCGGGGAGCTGTTTTTT.

The chain is built from TRBV11-2 and TRBJ2-1; D is undetermined. Germline V CDR1 and CDR2: SGHAT, FQNNGV. This CDR3 region has 13 residues. V shed 5 bases and J shed 8 bases, with 13 bases lying between them. The chain's CDR3 is CASSLPPPDEQFF. For the CDR3, the DNA is TGTGCCAGCAGCCTCCCACCGCCAGATGAGCAGTTCTTC.

The rearrangement links TRBV25-1 to TRBJ2-5; 7 bases align to TRBD1. V shed 5 bases and J 2 bases; nucleotides not matched to a gene: 8. This CDR3 region has 15 residues. Per the germline V gene, CDR1 is MGHDK and CDR2 is SYGVNS. CDR3 amino acids: CASSLIYRGQETQYF. Written as DNA, the CDR3 is TGTGCCAGCAGTTTGATCTACAGGGGTCAAGAGACCCAGTACTTC. Full variable domain (rest looked up from reference TRBV25-1 and TRBJ2-5): EADIYQTPRYLVIGTGKKITLECSQTMGHDKMYWYQQDPGMELHLIHYSYGVNSTEKGDLSSESTVSRIRTEHFPLTLESARPSHTSQYLCASSLIYRGQETQYFGPGTRLLVL.

The V gene is TRBV27, the J gene TRBJ2-7; 7 nucleotides line up with TRBD1. The CDR3 length is 14 residues. Germline CDR1 and CDR2: MNHEY and SMNVEV (reference sequence). V shed 5 bases, J shed 3 bases, and the junction held 7 bases outside the gene matches. The CDR3 region has the DNA TGTGCCAGCAGTGCCGGACAGGCTTACTACGAGCAGTACTTC. Protein: CASSAGQAYYEQYF.

CDR3 coding DNA: TGCGCCAGCAGTGACGGGGCGGAAGCTTTCTTT. It specifies CASSDGAEAFF. V is TRBV10-2 and J is TRBJ1-1; a possible D gene is TRBD1 (5 bases). The CDR3 runs to 11 residues. CDR1 is WSHSY and CDR2 is SAAADI in the germline V gene. Trimming took 3 bases from V and 8 from J, leaving 7 bases between them.

V is TRBV5-4 and J is TRBJ2-7, with 7 nucleotides matching TRBD2. V lost 3 bases, J lost 1 base, and 4 bases stayed unmatched. Germline V gene data show CDR1 as SGHNT and CDR2 as YYREEE (reference sequence). The CDR3 extends over 14 amino acids. CDR3 region: CASSWGGLSYEQYF. DNA for the CDR3: TGTGCCAGCAGCTGGGGGGGACTTTCCTACGAGCAGTACTTC. The whole variable domain, remainder taken from reference TRBV5-4 and TRBJ2-7, is ETGVTQSPTHLIKTRGQQVTLRCSSQSGHNTVSWYQQALGQGPQFIFQYYREEENGRGNFPPRFSGLQFPNYSSELNVNALELDDSALYLCASSWGGLSYEQYFGPGTRLTVT.